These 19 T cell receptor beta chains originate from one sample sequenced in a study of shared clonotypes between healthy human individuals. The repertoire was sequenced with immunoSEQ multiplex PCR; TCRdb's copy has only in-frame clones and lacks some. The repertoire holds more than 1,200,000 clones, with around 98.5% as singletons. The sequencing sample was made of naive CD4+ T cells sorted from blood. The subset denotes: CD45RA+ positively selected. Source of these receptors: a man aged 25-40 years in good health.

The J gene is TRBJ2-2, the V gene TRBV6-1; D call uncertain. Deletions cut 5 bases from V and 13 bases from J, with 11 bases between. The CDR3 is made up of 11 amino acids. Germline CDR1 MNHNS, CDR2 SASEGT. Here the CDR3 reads CASSQRTGLFF. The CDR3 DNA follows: TGTGCCAGCAGTCAACGTACCGGGCTGTTTTTT.

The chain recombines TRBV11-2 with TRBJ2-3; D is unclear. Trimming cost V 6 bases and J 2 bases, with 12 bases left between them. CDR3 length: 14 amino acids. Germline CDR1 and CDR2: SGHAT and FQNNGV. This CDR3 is CASRRYEDTDTQYF. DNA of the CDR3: TGTGCCAGCAGGAGGTACGAAGACACAGATACGCAGTATTTT.

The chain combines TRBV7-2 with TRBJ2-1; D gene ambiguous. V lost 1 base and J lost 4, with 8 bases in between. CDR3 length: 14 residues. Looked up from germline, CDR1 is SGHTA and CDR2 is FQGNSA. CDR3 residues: CASSLVIQYNEQFF. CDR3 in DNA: TGTGCCAGCAGCTTAGTGATCCAATACAATGAGCAGTTCTTC.

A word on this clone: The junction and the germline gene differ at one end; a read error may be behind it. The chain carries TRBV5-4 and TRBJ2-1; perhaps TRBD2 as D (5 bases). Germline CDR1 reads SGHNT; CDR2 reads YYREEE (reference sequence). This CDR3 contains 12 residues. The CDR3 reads CASSLGGSGKVF. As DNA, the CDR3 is TGTGCCAGCAGCTTGGGAGGGTCCGGCAAGGTCTTC.

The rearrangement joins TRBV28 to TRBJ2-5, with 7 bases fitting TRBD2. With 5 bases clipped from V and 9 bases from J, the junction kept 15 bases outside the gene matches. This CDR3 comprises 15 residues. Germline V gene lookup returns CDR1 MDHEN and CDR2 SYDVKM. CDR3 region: CASSGRDYWFEAQYF. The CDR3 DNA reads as TGTGCCAGCAGTGGGCGGGACTACTGGTTTGAGGCCCAGTACTTC. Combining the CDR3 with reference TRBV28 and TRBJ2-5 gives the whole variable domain DVKVTQSSRYLVKRTGEKVFLECVQDMDHENMFWYRQDPGLGLRLIYFSYDVKMKEKGDIPEGYSVSREKKERFSLILESASTNQTSMYLCASSGRDYWFEAQYFGPGTRLLVL.

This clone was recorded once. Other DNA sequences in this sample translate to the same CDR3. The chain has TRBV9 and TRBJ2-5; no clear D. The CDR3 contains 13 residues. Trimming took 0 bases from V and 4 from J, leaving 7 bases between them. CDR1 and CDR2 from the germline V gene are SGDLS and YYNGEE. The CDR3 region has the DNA TGTGCCAGCAGCGTAGGCCTGGGAGAGACCCAGTACTTC. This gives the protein CASSVGLGETQYF.

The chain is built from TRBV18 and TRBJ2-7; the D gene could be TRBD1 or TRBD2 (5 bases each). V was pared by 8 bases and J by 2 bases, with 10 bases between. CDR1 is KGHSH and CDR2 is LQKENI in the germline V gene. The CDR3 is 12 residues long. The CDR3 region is CASAREPYEQYF. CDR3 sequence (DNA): TGTGCCAGCGCCAGGGAGCCCTACGAGCAGTACTTC.

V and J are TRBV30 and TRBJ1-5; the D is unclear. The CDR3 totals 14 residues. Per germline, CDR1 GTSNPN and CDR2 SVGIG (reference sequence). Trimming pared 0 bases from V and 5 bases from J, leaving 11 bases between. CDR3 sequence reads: CAWSVRPGDQPQHF. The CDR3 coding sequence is TGTGCCTGGAGTGTACGACCGGGCGATCAGCCCCAGCATTTT. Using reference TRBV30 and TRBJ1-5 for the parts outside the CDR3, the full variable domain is SQTIHQWPATLVQPVGSPLSLECTVEGTSNPNLYWYRQAAGRGLQLLFYSVGIGQISSEVPQNLSASRPQDRQFILSSKKLLLSDSGFYLCAWSVRPGDQPQHFGDGTRLSIL.

Here the CDR3 reads CASSLGLREEEQFF. In DNA, the CDR3 is TGTGCCAGCAGCTTAGGTCTGCGGGAGGAAGAGCAGTTCTTC. The chain links TRBV7-9 to TRBJ2-1, with 8 bases fitting TRBD2. The CDR3 loop spans 14 amino acids. Germline CDR1 is SEHNR and CDR2 is FQNEAQ (reference sequence). With 1 base clipped from V and 10 bases from J, the junction kept 6 bases outside the gene matches.

CDR3 nucleotide sequence: TGCAGCGCCGAACTGGGACTGGGGACGCGGAAGAAGTACAATGAGCAGTTCTTC. It codes for CSAELGLGTRKKYNEQFF. This chain joins TRBV29-1 and TRBJ2-1, with a tentative D call TRBD2 (6 bases). Deletions cut 7 bases from V and 4 bases from J, with 29 bases between. The length of the CDR3 is 18 residues. Germline V gives CDR1 SQVTM, CDR2 ANQGSEA.

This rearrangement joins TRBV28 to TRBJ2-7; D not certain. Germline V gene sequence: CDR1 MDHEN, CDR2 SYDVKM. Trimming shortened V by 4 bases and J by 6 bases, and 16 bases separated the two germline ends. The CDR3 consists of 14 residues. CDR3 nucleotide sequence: TGTGCCAGCAGTTCCCCCCGGCCCGCAGGCGAGCAGTACTTC. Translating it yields CASSSPRPAGEQYF.

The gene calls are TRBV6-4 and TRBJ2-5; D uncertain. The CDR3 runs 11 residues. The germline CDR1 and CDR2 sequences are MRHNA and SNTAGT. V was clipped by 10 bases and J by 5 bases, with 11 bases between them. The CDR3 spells CATLTGETQYF. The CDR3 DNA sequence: TGTGCCACCCTCACTGGGGAGACCCAGTACTTC.

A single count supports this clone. The CDR3 sequence: CASSPRVSGRADNEQFF. For the CDR3, the DNA is TGTGCCAGCAGCCCCCGGGTGAGCGGGAGGGCCGACAATGAGCAGTTCTTC. This chain uses TRBV7-9 with TRBJ2-1, with 10 bases that match TRBD2. Per germline, CDR1 SEHNR and CDR2 FQNEAQ (reference sequence). Losses at the gene ends were 5 bases for V and 5 bases for J; bases not matched to a gene: 12. The CDR3 is made up of 17 amino acids.

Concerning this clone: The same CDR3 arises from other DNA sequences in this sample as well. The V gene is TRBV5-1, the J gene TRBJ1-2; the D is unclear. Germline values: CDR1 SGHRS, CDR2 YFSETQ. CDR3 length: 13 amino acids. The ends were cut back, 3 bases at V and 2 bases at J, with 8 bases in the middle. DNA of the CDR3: TGCGCCAGCAGCTCACCGGGGAACTATGGCTACACCTTC. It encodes CASSSPGNYGYTF.

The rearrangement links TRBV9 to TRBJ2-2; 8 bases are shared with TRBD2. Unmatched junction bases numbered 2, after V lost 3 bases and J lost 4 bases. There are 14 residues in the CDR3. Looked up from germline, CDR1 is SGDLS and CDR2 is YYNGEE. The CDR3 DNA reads TGTGCCAGCAGCGCCCTAGCGGGCACCGGGGAGCTGTTTTTT. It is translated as CASSALAGTGELFF.

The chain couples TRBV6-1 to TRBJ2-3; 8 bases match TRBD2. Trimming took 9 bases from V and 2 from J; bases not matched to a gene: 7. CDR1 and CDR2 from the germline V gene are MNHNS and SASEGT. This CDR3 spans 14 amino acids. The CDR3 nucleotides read TGTGCCAGTATCTACGGGGGGGACACAGATACGCAGTATTTT. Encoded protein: CASIYGGDTDTQYF.

The CDR3 loop is CASASATMSYNEQFF. Here the CDR3 DNA reads TGTGCTAGTGCCTCCGCGACGATGTCCTACAATGAGCAGTTCTTC. The genes are TRBV12-5 and TRBJ2-1; no clear D gene. Trimming took off 7 bases at V and 1 base at J, with 14 bases between the two ends. CDR1 and CDR2 from the germline V gene are LGHNT and FRNRAP. This CDR3 contains 15 residues.

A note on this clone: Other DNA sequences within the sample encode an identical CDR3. CDR3 coding DNA: TGTGCCAGCTCCCCGGGACTGCAAGAGACCCAGTACTTC. The encoded protein is CASSPGLQETQYF. The rearrangement links TRBV18 to TRBJ2-5; TRBD2 might be the D (6 bases). This CDR3 spans 13 amino acids. The V end was cut by 6 bases, the J end by 2 bases, with 10 bases between. CDR1 and CDR2 (germline): KGHSH, LQKENI.

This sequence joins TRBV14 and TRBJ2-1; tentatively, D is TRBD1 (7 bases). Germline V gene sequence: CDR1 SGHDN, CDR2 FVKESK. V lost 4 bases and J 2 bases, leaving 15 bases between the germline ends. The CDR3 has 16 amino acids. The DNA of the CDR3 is TGTGCCAGCAGCCGACACAGGGGACTGGCCTACAATGAGCAGTTCTTC. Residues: CASSRHRGLAYNEQFF.